This T cell receptor beta chain was observed in a study of T-cell reconstitution after alpha-beta-depleted transplantation in children. TCRbeta library preparation incorporated unique molecular identifiers. MiXCR, applied by TCRdb to the PCR reads, yields one record per CDR3 protein. This sample has hundreds of thousands of distinct CDR3 sequences, with 8% to 11% found just once. Per germline, CDR1 SGHVS and CDR2 FNYEAQ. V was clipped by 6 bases and J by 7 bases, with 16 bases between them. This CDR3 is built from 14 residues. The sequencing here drew on PBMCs from the stem cell graft donor, taken from the stem cell graft. This receptor was obtained from a human donor who donated a stem cell graft to a child with acute myeloid leukemia. This chain uses TRBV7-6 with TRBJ2-1; D call uncertain. CDR3 in DNA: TGTGCCAGCAGACCGAAGCTGATGGGAAATGAGCAGTTCTTC. Translated, it gives CASRPKLMGNEQFF.